The clone carrying this T cell receptor (beta chain) was detected a few times. Its antigen is currently unknown. The sample originates from a study of T-cell reconstitution after alpha-beta-depleted transplantation in children. Study observations and caveats: In some patients, recipient T cells and intrathymic progenitors surviving conditioning explained high day-60 diversity. After transplant, at about two months, alpha-beta T cells were reportedly derived from several hundred expanded graft clones.

Unique molecular identifiers were used in preparing the TCRbeta library. A single record per CDR3 protein comes from TCRdb applying MiXCR to the PCR reads. The sample holds a few hundred thousand distinct CDR3 sequences, about a quarter seen once. The CDR3 extends over 15 amino acids. CDR1 and CDR2 from the germline V gene are SGHTA and FQGNSA. With V trimmed by 2 bases and J by 3 bases, 6 bases remained unmatched. This chain uses TRBV7-2 with TRBJ2-5; 7 nucleotides match TRBD1. The sample here was PBMCs, taken before TCRalphabeta/CD19-depleted stem cell transplant. The TCR originated in a girl aged 2-9 years with Fanconi anemia, due to receive a stem cell transplant. CDR3 DNA: TGTGCCAGCAGCTTATGGACCGGGACAGAAGAGACCCAGTACTTC. This codes for CASSLWTGTEETQYF.